These 23 T cell receptor beta chains came from one sample sequenced in a study of blood T cell repertoires in COVID-19. Assay used: immunoSEQ multiplex PCR; TCRdb lists only in-frame clones, some missing. The sample shows 250,000 to 300,000 clones, about 86% of them seen only once. Sequenced input: PBMCs or T cells enriched from blood (not recorded which). Receptors originate from a man aged 45-65 years who had recovered from COVID-19.

This chain joins TRBV5-4 and TRBJ2-5, with TRBD1 as a possible D gene (6 bases). V was clipped by 4 bases and J by 1 base, with 14 bases between them. The CDR3 totals 15 residues. The germline gives CDR1 SGHNT, CDR2 YYREEE (reference sequence). This chain's CDR3 is CASSVRQVGQETQYF. CDR3 nucleotides: TGTGCCAGCAGCGTAAGACAGGTGGGCCAAGAGACCCAGTACTTC.

V usage is TRBV29-1 and J usage is TRBJ1-5; 7 bases agree with TRBD1. Per germline, CDR1 SQVTM and CDR2 ANQGSEA. This CDR3 comprises 13 residues. With 4 bases clipped from V and 2 bases from J, the junction kept 2 bases outside the gene matches. The CDR3: CSVGGQGNQPQHF. CDR3 in DNA: TGCAGCGTTGGAGGACAGGGCAATCAGCCCCAGCATTTT.

The chain joins TRBV7-2 to TRBJ2-7; D possibly corresponds to TRBD2 (6 bases). The CDR3 is made up of 16 amino acids. V was shortened by 5 bases and J by 0 bases, with 17 bases between the two germline ends. Germline CDR1 and CDR2: SGHTA and FQGNSA. CDR3 DNA: TGTGCCAGCAGCATAGAACTAGCTCCCGGCTCCTACGAGCAGTACTTC. Protein product: CASSIELAPGSYEQYF. Variable domain in full (rest from reference TRBV7-2 and TRBJ2-7): GAGVSQSPSNKVTEKGKDVELRCDPISGHTALYWYRQSLGQGLEFLIYFQGNSAPDKSGLPSDRFSAERTGGSVSTLTIQRTQQEDSAVYLCASSIELAPGSYEQYFGPGTRLTVT.

The rearrangement uses TRBV19 and TRBJ1-1; D possibly corresponds to TRBD1 (6 bases). CDR1 is LNHDA, CDR2 SQIVND, per germline (reference sequence). The CDR3 sequence is 15 residues long. V was trimmed by 4 bases and J by 2 bases, leaving 14 bases between them. The CDR3 bases are TGTGCCAGTAGTACGACGGCACAGGGAAACACTGAAGCTTTCTTT. Residues: CASSTTAQGNTEAFF. The variable domain in full, with the rest retrieved from reference TRBV19 and TRBJ1-1, is DGGITQSPKYLFRKEGQNVTLSCEQNLNHDAMYWYRQDPGQGLRLIYYSQIVNDFQKGDIAEGYSVSREKKESFPLTVTSAQKNPTAFYLCASSTTAQGNTEAFFGQGTRLTVV.

The V and J genes are TRBV5-1 and TRBJ2-2, with D possibly matching TRBD2 (7 bases). The V gene's germline CDR1 is SGHRS and CDR2 YFSETQ. The length of the CDR3 is 14 residues. Deletions cut 2 bases from V and 7 bases from J, with 12 bases between. CDR3 coding DNA: TGCGCCAGCAGCTTCCGGGGGGCGAACGGGGAGCTGTTTTTT. Its protein product is CASSFRGANGELFF. The full variable domain, rest sourced from reference TRBV5-1 and TRBJ2-2, is KAGVTQTPRYLIKTRGQQVTLSCSPISGHRSVSWYQQTPGQGLQFLFEYFSETQRNKGNFPGRFSGRQFSNSRSEMNVSTLELGDSALYLCASSFRGANGELFFGEGSRLTVL.

The rearrangement joins TRBV6-5 to TRBJ2-1; 10 positions match TRBD2. The ends lost 8 bases at V and 7 bases at J; junction bases unmatched: 8. There are 14 residues in the CDR3. The germline V gene encodes CDR1 MNHEY and CDR2 SVGAGI. CDR3 nucleotide sequence: TGTGCCAGCGTCGGTAGCGGGGGGAGGAATGAGCAGTTCTTC. Amino acid sequence: CASVGSGGRNEQFF.

The chain is built from TRBV11-2 and TRBJ2-7, with 11 bases identical to TRBD2. V trimming: 5 bases; J trimming: 1 base; junction bases outside the gene matches: 4. The length of the CDR3 is 15 residues. Germline V CDR1 and CDR2: SGHAT, FQNNGV. In DNA form, the CDR3 reads TGTGCCAGCAGCGGTCTAGCGGGAGGTTCCTACGAGCAGTACTTC. Translating it yields CASSGLAGGSYEQYF.

The V and J genes are TRBV28 and TRBJ1-1; maybe TRBD1 (5 bases). Trimming took off 9 bases at V and 4 bases at J, with 21 bases between the two ends. This CDR3 region has 15 residues. Germline V gives CDR1 MDHEN, CDR2 SYDVKM. CDR3 nucleotide sequence: TGTGCCAGTCTAAGATACGGGAGAAGGGGCACTGAAGCTTTCTTT. This sequence encodes CASLRYGRRGTEAFF.

V gene TRBV7-9 combines with J gene TRBJ2-2, with TRBD1 as a possible D gene (6 bases). Looked up from germline, CDR1 is SEHNR and CDR2 is FQNEAQ (reference sequence). V lost 2 bases to trimming and J lost 0 bases, with 16 bases between them. This CDR3 has 18 amino acids. The CDR3 DNA sequence: TGTGCCAGCAGCTTACAAGGGGGTATGGCAGCGAACACCGGGGAGCTGTTTTTT. This sequence encodes CASSLQGGMAANTGELFF. The full variable domain, in which reference TRBV7-9 and TRBJ2-2 provide the parts outside the CDR3, is DTGVSQNPRHKITKRGQNVTFRCDPISEHNRLYWYRQTLGQGPEFLTYFQNEAQLEKSRLLSDRFSAERPKGSFSTLEIQRTEQGDSAMYLCASSLQGGMAANTGELFFGEGSRLTVL.

This clone turned up a few times. The chain links TRBV14 to TRBJ1-3, with no clear D. The length of the CDR3 is 15 residues. CDR1 and CDR2 (germline): SGHDN, FVKESK. The germline V and J ends were trimmed by 0 bases and 4 bases, with 10 bases remaining between them. The CDR3 DNA sequence: TGTGCCAGCAGCCAAGAAGCTGGGCCGGGAAACACCATATATTTT. It yields the protein CASSQEAGPGNTIYF.

The chain carries TRBV6-5 and TRBJ2-3, with 9 bases fitting TRBD2. The CDR3 loop spans 15 amino acids. Trimming took 2 bases from V and 5 from J; bases not matched to a gene: 5. Germline V CDR1 and CDR2: MNHEY, SVGAGI. CDR3 coding DNA: TGTGCCAGCAGTTACCTAGGGACTAGCCTAGATACGCAGTATTTT. Its translation: CASSYLGTSLDTQYF.

The chain combines TRBV6-5 with TRBJ1-6, with a possible D match to TRBD1 (5 bases). V was trimmed by 2 bases and J by 6 bases, leaving 14 bases between them. Germline loops: CDR1 MNHEY, CDR2 SVGAGI. The CDR3 spans 16 residues. The CDR3 coding sequence is TGTGCCAGCAGTTACGTGCCATCGGGACTTAATTCACCCCTCCACTTT. Translation: CASSYVPSGLNSPLHF.

The genes are TRBV5-4 and TRBJ1-5; 9 bases align to TRBD1. The germline CDR1 and CDR2 sequences are SGHNT and YYREEE (reference sequence). Losses at the gene ends were 4 bases for V and 5 bases for J; bases not matched to a gene: 4. The CDR3 runs to 14 residues. As DNA, the CDR3 is TGTGCCAGCAGCAAGGGACAGGGCGATCAGCCCCAGCATTTT. Translated, it gives CASSKGQGDQPQHF.

The gene calls are TRBV5-6 and TRBJ2-7; perhaps TRBD2 as D (5 bases). Germline values: CDR1 SGHDT, CDR2 YYEEEE. Trimming pared 0 bases from V and 6 bases from J, leaving 19 bases between. This CDR3 contains 16 residues. This CDR3 reads CASSLVVGATIPEQYF. The DNA of the CDR3 is TGTGCCAGCAGCTTGGTGGTGGGAGCTACAATCCCCGAGCAGTACTTC.

The chain recombines TRBV7-9 with TRBJ1-4; 9 bases are shared with TRBD1. Germline CDR1 is SEHNR and CDR2 is FQNEAQ (reference sequence). J was trimmed by 8 bases and V by 4 bases; bases with no gene match: 8. There are 15 residues in the CDR3. The CDR3 bases are TGTGCCAGCAGCTCCTGGGGGACAGGGCCCGAAAAACTGTTTTTT. It specifies CASSSWGTGPEKLFF.

This chain links TRBV24-1 with TRBJ1-2, with D tentatively TRBD1 (5 bases). The CDR3 covers 17 residues. Germline-derived CDR1 and CDR2 are KGHDR and SFDVKD. V lost 0 bases and J 6 bases, leaving 19 bases between the germline ends. CDR3 sequence reads: CATSDLPRPGGCDGYTF. The CDR3 DNA sequence: TGTGCCACCAGTGATTTGCCTCGGCCTGGGGGGTGCGATGGCTACACCTTC.

The genes are TRBV6-5 and TRBJ2-7; 10 bases agree with TRBD2. The V gene end was trimmed by 4 bases and the J gene end by 4 bases; junction bases not matched to a gene: 4. The CDR3 totals 14 residues. The germline gives CDR1 MNHEY, CDR2 SVGAGI. The CDR3 sequence: CASSWTSGGYEQYF. As DNA, the CDR3 is TGTGCCAGCAGTTGGACTAGCGGTGGTTACGAGCAGTACTTC.

The chain has TRBV28 and TRBJ2-7, with unresolved D. This CDR3 is built from 14 residues. Germline loops: CDR1 MDHEN, CDR2 SYDVKM. The V gene lost 2 bases and the J gene lost 2 bases, with 10 bases spanning the gap. The CDR3 is CASSLMGNTYEQYF. In DNA form, the CDR3 reads TGTGCCAGCAGTTTAATGGGCAACACCTACGAGCAGTACTTC.

The gene calls are TRBV3-1 (or the pseudogene TRBV3-2) and TRBJ2-7; 13 nucleotides agree with TRBD2. Unmatched junction bases numbered 4, after V lost 4 bases and J lost 1 base. From germline, CDR1 is LGHDT and CDR2 YNNKEL (reference sequence). The CDR3 runs 16 residues. Here the CDR3 DNA reads TGTGCCAGCAGCCGGGGGACTAGCGGGGCTTCCTACGAGCAGTACTTC. Amino acids: CASSRGTSGASYEQYF.

The chain combines TRBV4-3 with TRBJ2-3, with D unresolved. The V end was cut by 4 bases, the J end by 10 bases, with 15 bases between. Germline assignment: CDR1 LGHNA and CDR2 YSLEER. This CDR3 spans 13 amino acids. DNA for the CDR3: TGCGCCAGCAGCCTACTTGGAGTAAGTGCGCAGTATTTT. It codes for CASSLLGVSAQYF.

J is TRBJ1-2 and V is TRBV7-2, with a weak D call TRBD1 (6 bases). Trimming took 3 bases from V and 8 from J, leaving 19 bases between them. There are 15 residues in the CDR3. Germline values: CDR1 SGHTA, CDR2 FQGNSA. CDR3 bases: TGTGCCAGCAGCTTGGAGACAGGCTTCGCTTGGGGCTACACCTTC. This encodes CASSLETGFAWGYTF.

This chain connects TRBV11-2 to TRBJ2-6, with D uncertain. The CDR3 is 13 amino acids. The germline CDR1 and CDR2 sequences are SGHAT and FQNNGV. The V gene lost 3 bases and the J gene lost 8 bases, with 8 bases spanning the gap. CDR3 nucleotide sequence: TGTGCCAGCAGCTTTGAGGATACCAACGTCCTGACTTTC. The encoded protein is CASSFEDTNVLTF.

This chain links TRBV27 with TRBJ2-2; D is perhaps TRBD1 (5 bases). Deletions cut 5 bases from V and 0 bases from J, with 22 bases between. Germline loops: CDR1 MNHEY, CDR2 SMNVEV (reference sequence). The CDR3 covers 19 residues. CDR3 sequence (DNA): TGTGCCAGCAGTGAGCGACAGACCCTCTCGCTCGCGAACACCGGGGAGCTGTTTTTT. It yields the protein CASSERQTLSLANTGELFF.